A single sample gave rise to the 30 T cell receptor beta chains below, sequenced in a study of cytomegalovirus exposure and HLA in healthy donors (dated by TCRdb to the late 2010s). Libraries were constructed by the immunoSEQ multiplex PCR assay. The multiplex PCR relied on a mix of 60 forward primers for TCR Vbeta segments and 13 reverse primers for TCR Jbeta segments. TCRdb limited this immuneACCESS table to in-frame rearrangements with V and J called. A share of clones is missing; checked studies link under half to unresolved V genes, and the rest is unexplained. The sample table contains around 75,000 clones; only one count was recorded for about four fifths of them. The ten largest clones take up roughly 3.5% of the sample. The specimen was PBMCs. These receptors were taken from a man in his forties in good health and CMV-seronegative.

The V gene is TRBV6-6, the J gene TRBJ1-2; tentative D call: TRBD1 (6 bases). This CDR3 region has 13 residues. The germline CDR1 and CDR2 sequences are MNHNY and SVGAGI (reference sequence). V gave up 5 bases and J gave up 7 bases, with 14 bases separating them. CDR3 nucleotides: TGTGCCAGCAGTCGATTAGGCAGGGGTGGCTACACCTTC. Residues: CASSRLGRGGYTF.

This clone was detected only a few times. The J gene is TRBJ2-1, the V gene TRBV4-1; D remains ambiguous. There are 13 residues in the CDR3. The germline V gene has CDR1 MGHRA and CDR2 YSYEKL. Deletions cut 9 bases from V and 6 bases from J, with 15 bases between. The CDR3 DNA is TGCGCCAGTAATGGAAACAGCCTCAATGAGCAGTTCTTC. Amino acids: CASNGNSLNEQFF.

This clone was picked up a small number of times. The chain joins TRBV18 to TRBJ1-5, with D uncertain. The CDR3 runs 16 residues. The germline CDR1 and CDR2 sequences are KGHSH and LQKENI. Trimming stripped 2 bases from V and 3 bases from J, with 14 bases between. This CDR3 is CASSPSGSGFNQPQHF. The CDR3 DNA reads as TGTGCCAGCTCACCAAGCGGGTCGGGTTTCAATCAGCCCCAGCATTTT.

A single count supports this clone. The V gene is TRBV13, the J gene TRBJ1-5, with D possibly matching TRBD1 (5 bases). V was trimmed by 7 bases and J by 2 bases, leaving 18 bases between them. Germline loops: CDR1 PRHDT, CDR2 FYEKMQ (reference sequence). CDR3 length: 16 residues. The CDR3, as DNA: TGTGCCAGCACCCGGACGGGGGGTCGTGGCAATCAGCCCCAGCATTTT. It codes for CASTRTGGRGNQPQHF.

This clone was found a few times. The chain combines TRBV5-6 with TRBJ1-5, with TRBD1 identical over 8 bases. This CDR3 is built from 15 residues. With V trimmed by 4 bases and J by 4 bases, 7 bases remained unmatched. From germline, CDR1 is SGHDT and CDR2 YYEEEE. DNA for the CDR3: TGTGCCAGCAGCCATGACAGGGGAGGAAATCAGCCCCAGCATTTT. The encoded protein is CASSHDRGGNQPQHF.

V and J are TRBV18 and TRBJ1-1; TRBD1 matches 9 bases. Germline trimming cut 3 bases from V and 7 bases from J; bases unmatched to any gene: 3. Germline V gene data show CDR1 as KGHSH and CDR2 as LQKENI. The CDR3 consists of 13 residues. CDR3 coding DNA: TGTGCCAGCTCACCCGACAGGGGGAGTGAAGCTTTCTTT. Translating gives CASSPDRGSEAFF.

The rearrangement links TRBV7-6 to TRBJ2-1; 10 nucleotides line up with TRBD2. Germline V CDR1 and CDR2: SGHVS, FNYEAQ. V shed 3 bases, J shed 0 bases, and the junction held 14 bases outside the gene matches. The CDR3 loop spans 20 amino acids. CDR3 loop: CASSFQASGGHSSSYNEQFF. CDR3 bases: TGTGCCAGCAGCTTTCAGGCTAGCGGGGGCCACTCGAGCTCCTACAATGAGCAGTTCTTC.

The chain couples TRBV6-5 to TRBJ1-1; no definite D call. Looked up from germline, CDR1 is MNHEY and CDR2 is SVGAGI. With 2 bases removed from V and 1 base from J, the gap between germline ends came to 5 bases. The CDR3 runs to 13 residues. The CDR3 is CASSYRRNTEAFF. CDR3 in DNA: TGTGCCAGCAGTTACAGGAGGAACACTGAAGCTTTCTTT.

This clone was counted once. The chain recombines TRBV7-2 with TRBJ2-3; D possibly corresponds to TRBD2 (7 bases). Germline V CDR1 and CDR2: SGHTA, FQGNSA. CDR3 length equals 15 residues. Trimming removed 1 base from V and 4 bases from J, with 12 bases in between. The CDR3 bases are TGTGCCAGCAGCTTAGTGGGGGGGGCCCCAGATACGCAGTATTTT. Translation: CASSLVGGAPDTQYF. The whole variable domain, remainder taken from reference TRBV7-2 and TRBJ2-3, is GAGVSQSPSNKVTEKGKDVELRCDPISGHTALYWYRQSLGQGLEFLIYFQGNSAPDKSGLPSDRFSAERTGGSVSTLTIQRTQQEDSAVYLCASSLVGGAPDTQYFGPGTRLTVL.

V is TRBV18 and J is TRBJ1-5; possible D gene TRBD1, 6 bases. In germline, CDR1 is KGHSH, CDR2 LQKENI. The CDR3 has 18 residues. V was clipped by 4 bases and J by 0 bases, with 19 bases between them. CDR3 nucleotides: TGTGCCAGCTCACAACAGGGTGGTGCGGCCTATAGCAATCAGCCCCAGCATTTT. Its translation: CASSQQGGAAYSNQPQHF.

This sequence joins TRBV11-3 and TRBJ1-1, with a possible D match to TRBD1 (5 bases). Germline V gene sequence: CDR1 SGHNT, CDR2 YENEEA. V lost 1 base and J lost 1, with 10 bases in between. CDR3 length: 15 residues. This chain's CDR3 is CASSLGPDRNTEAFF. CDR3 nucleotide sequence: TGTGCCAGCAGCTTAGGGCCTGACAGGAACACTGAAGCTTTCTTT.

This sequence joins TRBV7-8 and TRBJ1-3; tentative D call: TRBD1 (6 bases). Germline CDR1 and CDR2: SGHVS and FQNEAQ. This CDR3 region has 14 residues. Trimming shortened V by 3 bases and J by 0 bases, and 6 bases separated the two germline ends. In DNA form, the CDR3 reads TGTGCCAGCAGCTTGGGACACTCTGGAAACACCATATATTTT. It translates to CASSLGHSGNTIYF.

The rearrangement links TRBV6-6 to TRBJ1-5, with 8 bases identical to TRBD1. The germline CDR1 and CDR2 sequences are MNHNY and SVGAGI (reference sequence). This CDR3 comprises 15 residues. The ends lost 2 bases at V and 7 bases at J; junction bases unmatched: 7. CDR3 amino acids: CASSYGQGGGQPQHF. DNA for the CDR3: TGTGCCAGCAGTTACGGACAGGGTGGGGGACAGCCCCAGCATTTT.

The genes are TRBV7-2 and TRBJ2-3, with D possibly TRBD2 on 7 matching bases. The CDR3 extends over 14 amino acids. Trimming removed 2 bases from V and 4 bases from J, with 10 bases in between. CDR1 is SGHTA, CDR2 FQGNSA, per germline. The CDR3 nucleotides are TGTGCCAGCAGCTTAAGGGGGGGCCCAGATACGCAGTATTTT. It codes for CASSLRGGPDTQYF. Complete variable domain (other parts from reference TRBV7-2 and TRBJ2-3): GAGVSQSPSNKVTEKGKDVELRCDPISGHTALYWYRQSLGQGLEFLIYFQGNSAPDKSGLPSDRFSAERTGGSVSTLTIQRTQQEDSAVYLCASSLRGGPDTQYFGPGTRLTVL.

This clone came up a few times. The gene calls are TRBV30 and TRBJ1-5, with 8 bases fitting TRBD1. With V trimmed by 0 bases and J by 6 bases, 7 bases remained unmatched. The CDR3 covers 15 residues. Looked up from germline, CDR1 is GTSNPN and CDR2 is SVGIG (reference sequence). CDR3 residues: CAWSVRTGRSQPQHF. CDR3 bases: TGTGCCTGGAGTGTACGGACAGGGAGGTCTCAGCCCCAGCATTTT.

This rearrangement joins TRBV4-3 to TRBJ1-3; TRBD1 matches 9 bases. The CDR3 loop spans 19 amino acids. Trimming cost V 0 bases and J 3 bases; bases outside gene matches: 12. Per the germline V gene, CDR1 is LGHNA and CDR2 is YSLEER. The CDR3 nucleotides read TGCGCCAGCAGCCAAGACCCCATTCGGACAGGGGAATTTGGAAACACCATATATTTT. The encoded protein is CASSQDPIRTGEFGNTIYF.

The chain links TRBV12-5 to TRBJ1-1; D remains unclear. V was pared by 5 bases and J by 1 base, with 8 bases between. The CDR3 has 13 amino acids. From germline, CDR1 is LGHNT and CDR2 FRNRAP. The CDR3 nucleotides are TGTGCTAGTGGTCAGGATGCGAACACTGAAGCTTTCTTT. Translating it yields CASGQDANTEAFF.

The CDR3 region has the DNA TGTGCCAGCAATTTCTTGGGGACAGCCGAGGGGACTGAAGCTTTCTTT. As protein: CASNFLGTAEGTEAFF. The gene calls are TRBV28 and TRBJ1-1; 7 bases map to TRBD1. CDR3 length: 16 residues. With V trimmed by 7 bases and J by 5 bases, 16 bases remained unmatched. CDR1 is MDHEN and CDR2 is SYDVKM in the germline V gene.

This clone was recorded only once. This rearrangement joins TRBV19 to TRBJ1-4; a weak D match, TRBD1 (5 bases). Trimming stripped 5 bases from V and 0 bases from J, with 13 bases between. The CDR3 extends over 16 amino acids. Germline V CDR1 and CDR2: LNHDA, SQIVND (reference sequence). CDR3 bases: TGTGCCAGTAGTCTACCGACAGCCGCAACTAATGAAAAACTGTTTTTT. Amino acid sequence: CASSLPTAATNEKLFF.

This sequence joins TRBV5-1 and TRBJ2-7, with 12 bases that match TRBD1. Germline V gene data show CDR1 as SGHRS and CDR2 as YFSETQ. The CDR3 spans 17 residues. V was pared by 4 bases and J by 2 bases, with 10 bases of the junction left unmatched. The chain's CDR3 is CASSGPRGQGAAYEQYF. The CDR3 DNA follows: TGCGCCAGCAGCGGTCCTCGGGGACAGGGGGCCGCCTACGAGCAGTACTTC.

This chain joins TRBV18 and TRBJ2-7, with D perhaps matching TRBD1 (5 bases). The V gene lost 2 bases and the J gene lost 0 bases, with 8 bases spanning the gap. This CDR3 spans 14 amino acids. CDR1 and CDR2 (germline): KGHSH, LQKENI. The CDR3 DNA sequence: TGTGCCAGCTCACCATCAGGGAACTCCTACGAGCAGTACTTC. Translation gives CASSPSGNSYEQYF.

The V gene is TRBV4-1, the J gene TRBJ2-5; TRBD2 agrees at 9 bases. The DNA end lines up better with TRBJ2-7; the J call may be wrong. The CDR3 consists of 18 residues. CDR1 and CDR2 (germline): MGHRA, YSYEKL. The DNA for the CDR3 is TGCGCCAGCAGCCAAGCTCGGCAAGCGGGGGGTCTCTCCTACGAGCAGTACTTC. Amino acid sequence: CASSQARQAGGLSYEQYF.

The chain links TRBV21-1 to TRBJ1-5. TRBV21-1 is listed as a pseudogene. This CDR3 contains 15 residues. CDR3 sequence: CASSKEPGCNQPQHF. The CDR3 coding sequence is TGTGCCAGCAGCAAAGAACCCGGTTGCAATCAGCCCCAGCATTTT.

This chain joins TRBV7-8 and TRBJ1-5; TRBD1 matches at 7 bases. The trim removed 5 bases at V and 4 bases at J, leaving 2 bases unmatched. Germline values: CDR1 SGHVS, CDR2 FQNEAQ. The CDR3 sequence is 13 residues long. Here the CDR3 reads CASSRDSNQPQHF. CDR3 nucleotides: TGTGCCAGCAGCCGGGACAGTAATCAGCCCCAGCATTTT.

The chain combines TRBV14 with TRBJ1-2; 7 positions agree with TRBD1. Trimming took 4 bases from V and 5 from J; bases not matched to a gene: 10. Per germline, CDR1 SGHDN and CDR2 FVKESK. The CDR3 totals 15 residues. CDR3 bases: TGTGCCAGCAGCCTATACAGGGGAGGCCGATATGGCTACACCTTC. It translates to CASSLYRGGRYGYTF.

This clone showed up just a few times. The chain combines TRBV30 with TRBJ2-2, with a possible D match to TRBD1 (5 bases). The CDR3 is 15 residues long. The germline V and J ends were trimmed by 1 base and 0 bases, with 9 bases remaining between them. From germline, CDR1 is GTSNPN and CDR2 SVGIG (reference sequence). CDR3 in DNA: TGTGCCTGGAGTGAAGGGGTCGCGAACACCGGGGAGCTGTTTTTT. Its translation: CAWSEGVANTGELFF. Together with reference TRBV30 and TRBJ2-2, the CDR3 gives the full variable domain: SQTIHQWPATLVQPVGSPLSLECTVEGTSNPNLYWYRQAAGRGLQLLFYSVGIGQISSEVPQNLSASRPQDRQFILSSKKLLLSDSGFYLCAWSEGVANTGELFFGEGSRLTVL.

The chain joins TRBV9 to TRBJ1-5; 9 bases are a match to TRBD1. The length of the CDR3 is 21 residues. V was clipped by 0 bases and J by 1 base; unmatched bases: 17. Germline V gene lookup returns CDR1 SGDLS and CDR2 YYNGEE. The DNA of the CDR3 is TGTGCCAGCAGCGTAGGGTCCTCCCCAGCGGACAGGGGATCGAGCAATCAGCCCCAGCATTTT. Translation: CASSVGSSPADRGSSNQPQHF.

This clone turned up a few times. The chain is built from TRBV30 and TRBJ1-2; D is undetermined. V was pared by 3 bases and J by 6 bases, with 17 bases between. Germline V gives CDR1 GTSNPN, CDR2 SVGIG (reference sequence). This CDR3 spans 14 amino acids. CDR3 nucleotide sequence: TGTGCCTGGAGGCCTGGTGCGGGGTTCGATGGCTACACCTTC. Protein: CAWRPGAGFDGYTF.

This clone was counted a single time. This rearrangement joins TRBV30 to TRBJ1-2, with D tentatively TRBD1 (5 bases). The V gene lost 5 bases and the J gene lost 2 bases, with 18 bases spanning the gap. CDR1 is GTSNPN, CDR2 SVGIG, per germline (reference sequence). CDR3 length equals 15 residues. The CDR3 sequence is CAWLTAGLPNYGYTF. DNA of the CDR3: TGTGCCTGGCTTACCGCGGGACTCCCGAACTATGGCTACACCTTC.

In nucleotides, the CDR3 is TGTGCCAGTAGTATTAGCGCGGGGGGCCCGAGCTCCTACGAGCAGTACTTC. This translates into CASSISAGGPSSYEQYF. The V gene is TRBV19, the J gene TRBJ2-7; 8 nucleotides agree with TRBD2. Germline CDR1 reads LNHDA; CDR2 reads SQIVND (reference sequence). There are 17 residues in the CDR3. Trimming cost V 3 bases and J 0 bases; bases outside gene matches: 10. Drawing the rest from reference TRBV19 and TRBJ2-7, the complete variable domain is DGGITQSPKYLFRKEGQNVTLSCEQNLNHDAMYWYRQDPGQGLRLIYYSQIVNDFQKGDIAEGYSVSREKKESFPLTVTSAQKNPTAFYLCASSISAGGPSSYEQYFGPGTRLTVT.